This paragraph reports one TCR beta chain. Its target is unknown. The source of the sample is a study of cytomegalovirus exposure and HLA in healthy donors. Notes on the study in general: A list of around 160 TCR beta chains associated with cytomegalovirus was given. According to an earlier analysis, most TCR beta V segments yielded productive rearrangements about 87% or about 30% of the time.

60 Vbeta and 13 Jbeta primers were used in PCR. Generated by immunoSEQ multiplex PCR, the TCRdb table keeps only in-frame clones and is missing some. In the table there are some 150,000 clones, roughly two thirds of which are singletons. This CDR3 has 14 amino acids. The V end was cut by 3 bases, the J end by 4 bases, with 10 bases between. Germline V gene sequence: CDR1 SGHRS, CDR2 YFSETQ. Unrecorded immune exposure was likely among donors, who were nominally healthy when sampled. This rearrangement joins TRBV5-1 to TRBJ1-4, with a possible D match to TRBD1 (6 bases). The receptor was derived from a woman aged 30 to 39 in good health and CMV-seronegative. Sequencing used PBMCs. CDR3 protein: CASSSTGLNEKLFF. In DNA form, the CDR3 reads TGCGCCAGCAGCTCCACAGGGCTTAATGAAAAACTGTTTTTT.